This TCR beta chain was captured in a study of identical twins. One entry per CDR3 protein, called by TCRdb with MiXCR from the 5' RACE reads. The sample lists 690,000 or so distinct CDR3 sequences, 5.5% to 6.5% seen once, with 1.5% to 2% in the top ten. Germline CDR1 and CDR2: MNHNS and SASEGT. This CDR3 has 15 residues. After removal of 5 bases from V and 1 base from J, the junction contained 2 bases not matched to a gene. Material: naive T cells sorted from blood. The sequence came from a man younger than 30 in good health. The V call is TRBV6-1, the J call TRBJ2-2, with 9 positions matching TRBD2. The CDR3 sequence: CASSPSGVNTGELFF. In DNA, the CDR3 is TGTGCCAGCAGTCCTAGCGGGGTGAACACCGGGGAGCTGTTTTTT.